The 2 T cell receptor beta chains below come from one sample, sequenced in a study of patients and donors after allogeneic stem cell transplantation. Each CDR3 protein is one row after TCRdb ran MiXCR on the RT-PCR reads. The repertoire holds 390,000 or so distinct CDR3 sequences, with roughly 17% as singletons. The sample taken for sequencing was blood, either unsorted or a sorted T cell fraction (not recorded which). Every receptor here comes from a human donor who was either an allogeneic HSCT recipient or a stem cell or donor lymphocyte infusion donor (not recorded which). It is not recorded whose cells these are; they may come from a transplant donor.

This clonotype was counted between two and nine times. This chain joins TRBV6-2 or TRBV6-3 and TRBJ1-5; D uncertain. The CDR3 loop spans 16 amino acids. Trimming removed 2 bases at V and 2 bases at J, with 13 bases between. CDR1 MNHEY and CDR2 SVGEGT come from the germline V gene. The CDR3 DNA sequence: TGTGCCAGCAGTTACCTGGGAAGATTTGGCAATCAGCCCCAGCATTTT. This codes for CASSYLGRFGNQPQHF.

This chain joins TRBV3-1 and TRBJ2-1; D uncertain. From germline, CDR1 is LGHDT and CDR2 YNNKEL (reference sequence). This CDR3 contains 14 residues. The V end lost 4 bases, the J end lost 8 bases, and 15 bases lay between the germline ends. Here the CDR3 reads CASSRIPIGYEQFF. The CDR3 DNA reads TGTGCCAGCAGCCGTATCCCTATAGGGTATGAGCAGTTCTTC.